Following are 18 T cell receptor beta chains from one sample sequenced in a study of response to subunit inactivated influenza vaccine. TCRdb re-called the RT-PCR reads through MiXCR, storing one row per CDR3 protein. This table holds about 310,000 distinct CDR3 sequences, less than 25% found once. This material consisted of PBMCs from blood, taken around 22 months after vaccination. The receptor source for this set is a man between 50 and 75 years old who received an inactivated influenza vaccine.

This clonotype was seen only a few times. The CDR3: CASSFTSGGAEQFF. CDR3 sequence (DNA): TGTGCCAGCAGCTTTACTAGCGGGGGGGCAGAGCAGTTCTTC. The V call is TRBV7-2, the J call TRBJ2-1; 13 bases agree with TRBD2. Germline loops: CDR1 SGHTA, CDR2 FQGNSA. The J segment lost 10 bases and the V segment lost 3 bases, leaving 3 bases of the junction unmatched. The CDR3 consists of 14 residues.

This clonotype was recorded a few times. The CDR3, as DNA: TGTGCCAGGGGAGGGGGGGCGCGGACTGAAGCTTTCTTT. Its translation is CARGGGARTEAFF. V gene TRBV2 combines with J gene TRBJ1-1; D might be TRBD1 (6 bases). The CDR3 has 13 residues. V was shortened by 9 bases and J by 5 bases, with 16 bases between the two germline ends. Germline V gene lookup returns CDR1 SNHLY and CDR2 FYNNEI.

This clonotype showed up many times. J is TRBJ2-3 and V is TRBV5-1; TRBD2 might be the D (5 bases). Germline V CDR1 and CDR2: SGHRS, YFSETQ. The CDR3 sequence is 17 residues long. V was trimmed by 0 bases and J by 3 bases, leaving 17 bases between them. CDR3 nucleotides: TGCGCCAGCAGCTTGGGATTGGGAGTGCTGAAAACAGATACGCAGTATTTT. Translating gives CASSLGLGVLKTDTQYF.

This clonotype occurred a few times. This chain links TRBV10-3 with TRBJ1-1, with TRBD1 as a possible D gene (6 bases). The CDR3 runs 14 residues. Germline CDR1 is ENHRY and CDR2 is SYGVKD. V was trimmed by 6 bases and J by 4 bases, leaving 15 bases between them. The CDR3 nucleotides are TGTGCCATCAGCCCGGAAGGGGGGAGCACTGAAGCTTTCTTT. It is translated as CAISPEGGSTEAFF.

This clonotype has only a few counts. This rearrangement joins TRBV11-2 to TRBJ2-7; D is unclear. The CDR3 runs 15 residues. Trimming left V 5 bases short and J 6 bases short, with 20 bases between. Germline V gene lookup returns CDR1 SGHAT and CDR2 FQNNGV. CDR3 region: CASSPPGLLLGEQYF. CDR3 nucleotide sequence: TGTGCCAGCAGCCCGCCGGGCCTTCTCCTAGGCGAGCAGTACTTC. Combining the CDR3 with reference TRBV11-2 and TRBJ2-7 gives the whole variable domain EAGVAQSPRYKIIEKRQSVAFWCNPISGHATLYWYQQILGQGPKLLIQFQNNGVVDDSQLPKDRFSAERLKGVDSTLKIQPAKLEDSAVYLCASSPPGLLLGEQYFGPGTRLTVT.

The chain recombines TRBV6-1 with TRBJ1-3, with D possibly matching TRBD1 (5 bases). Germline CDR1 MNHNS, CDR2 SASEGT. Trimming shortened V by 7 bases and J by 4 bases, and 17 bases separated the two germline ends. This CDR3 comprises 15 residues. The CDR3 sequence: CASTRRGAGGNTIYF. CDR3 nucleotide sequence: TGTGCCAGCACCAGAAGAGGGGCGGGAGGAAACACCATATATTTT.

The rearrangement joins TRBV7-2 to TRBJ1-6, with TRBD1 identical over 7 bases. With V trimmed by 0 bases and J by 10 bases, 9 bases remained unmatched. The CDR3 totals 16 residues. CDR1 and CDR2 (germline): SGHTA, FQGNSA. For the CDR3, the DNA is TGTGCCAGCAGCTTAGCGTTTGACAGGGCGACGTCACCCCTCCACTTT. Protein: CASSLAFDRATSPLHF.

The rearrangement uses TRBV7-2 and TRBJ1-5; tentative D call: TRBD1 (5 bases). Trimming took 2 bases from V and 1 from J, leaving 9 bases between them. This CDR3 is built from 15 residues. CDR1 is SGHTA and CDR2 is FQGNSA in the germline V gene. The CDR3 nucleotides read TGTGCCAGCAGCTTATTAGGGGCCAGCAATCAGCCCCAGCATTTT. Its translation is CASSLLGASNQPQHF.

This clonotype was seen a handful of times. V usage is TRBV12-3 or TRBV12-4 and J usage is TRBJ2-1, with 13 bases aligning to TRBD2. CDR3 length equals 15 residues. The ends lost 6 bases at V and 5 bases at J; junction bases unmatched: 4. The CDR3 reads CASRGTSGNHNEQFF. The DNA of the CDR3 is TGTGCCAGCAGAGGGACTAGCGGGAACCACAATGAGCAGTTCTTC.

This clonotype has at least ten counts. V and J are TRBV20-1 and TRBJ1-5, with 7 bases fitting TRBD1. Trimming took 5 bases from V and 4 from J; bases not matched to a gene: 11. This CDR3 has 15 amino acids. Germline CDR1 reads DFQATT; CDR2 reads SNEGSKA (reference sequence). As DNA, the CDR3 is TGCAGTGCTGTAAACCCGGGACAGCTTAATCAGCCCCAGCATTTT. Protein product: CSAVNPGQLNQPQHF.

V is TRBV9 and J is TRBJ2-7; D gene unclear. The ends were cut back, 0 bases at V and 6 bases at J, with 13 bases in the middle. The CDR3 is 14 amino acids. Germline V gives CDR1 SGDLS, CDR2 YYNGEE. In DNA form, the CDR3 reads TGTGCCAGCAGCGTAGATTACAGATTGGGCGAGCAGTACTTC. Its protein product is CASSVDYRLGEQYF.

This clonotype was seen ten or more times. This chain joins TRBV6-1 and TRBJ1-1; TRBD1 aligns across 7 bases. The V and J ends lost 6 bases and 0 bases, in that order; junction bases with no gene match: 10. From germline, CDR1 is MNHNS and CDR2 SASEGT. This CDR3 contains 16 residues. CDR3 amino acids: CASSPGQALMNTEAFF. Written as DNA, the CDR3 is TGTGCCAGCAGCCCCGGACAGGCTCTGATGAACACTGAAGCTTTCTTT.

In this sample, this clonotype turned up a few times. The rearrangement links TRBV19 to TRBJ1-3; D is unresolved. CDR1 is LNHDA, CDR2 SQIVND, per germline (reference sequence). This CDR3 has 12 residues. V was trimmed by 3 bases and J by 10 bases, leaving 10 bases between them. CDR3 DNA: TGTGCCAGTAGTATTTTGACAACGACCATATATTTT. This encodes CASSILTTTIYF.

The V gene is TRBV28, the J gene TRBJ2-5, with 7 nucleotides matching TRBD1. With 7 bases clipped from V and 4 bases from J, the junction kept 9 bases outside the gene matches. Germline CDR1 and CDR2: MDHEN and SYDVKM. This CDR3 contains 14 residues. CDR3 amino acids: CASKLRDRAETQYF. CDR3 nucleotide sequence: TGTGCCAGCAAACTACGAGACAGGGCAGAGACCCAGTACTTC.

The table lists this clonotype with a few counts. Here the CDR3 reads CASSLNVAGYSYEQYF. The CDR3 nucleotides are TGCGCCAGCAGCTTGAATGTAGCGGGATACTCCTACGAGCAGTACTTC. The chain employs TRBV5-1 and TRBJ2-7; 8 nucleotides line up with TRBD2. The germline V gene encodes CDR1 SGHRS and CDR2 YFSETQ. Trimming cost V 1 base and J 0 bases; bases outside gene matches: 6. The CDR3 sequence is 16 residues long.

This clonotype was seen at least ten times. The gene calls are TRBV4-2 and TRBJ2-2; 8 bases align to TRBD2. Germline CDR1 and CDR2: LGHNA and YNFKEQ. CDR3 size: 17 residues. V was pared by 4 bases and J by 0 bases, with 7 bases of the junction left unmatched. The CDR3 region has the DNA TGTGCCAGCAGCCCATCGTTTAGCGGGACGAACACCGGGGAGCTGTTTTTT. Translating gives CASSPSFSGTNTGELFF.

This clonotype was seen only a few times. Since the CDR3 does not end with the conserved phenylalanine or tryptophan, this likely comes from a read error. Because the CDR3's place on the DNA is in doubt, the DNA is left out and the CDR3 is given as listed by TCRdb. The V gene is TRBV6-2 or TRBV6-3, the J gene TRBJ1-4; the table's D call TRBD1 went unverified against the DNA. From its first to its last residue, the CDR3 has 9 amino acids. Per germline, CDR1 MNHEY and CDR2 SVGEGT. CDR3 sequence: CASSYGTGL.

This clonotype has only a few counts. V and J are TRBV6-1 and TRBJ1-6, with a possible D match to TRBD1 (6 bases). This CDR3 comprises 14 residues. V lost 6 bases and J lost 2, with 8 bases in between. Germline CDR1 and CDR2: MNHNS and SASEGT. CDR3: CASREGAYNSPLHF. Here the CDR3 DNA reads TGTGCCAGCAGGGAGGGGGCCTATAATTCACCCCTCCACTTT.